This TCR beta chain originates from a study of blood T cell repertoires in COVID-19. Across the study: COVID-19 samples, acute and convalescent, were from the United States, Italy and Spain.

Authors' analysis steps: Reference gene primer amplification gave estimated nucleated cell counts. Sequenced by immunoSEQ multiplex PCR; TCRdb stores in-frame clones only, minus some. V and J calls and clone size are those listed in that table; D and trimming were worked out from the DNA. The table includes about 49,000 clones, roughly 79% detected once. Between the trimmed V and J ends, which lost 7 bases and 0 bases, there was a span of 12 bases. This CDR3 region has 14 residues. The V gene's germline CDR1 is LGHDT and CDR2 YNNKEL (reference sequence). Recruited during active infection, patients (from Seattle) were subsequently followed longitudinally.

What was sequenced was peripheral blood. V usage is TRBV3-1 (or the pseudogene TRBV3-2) and J usage is TRBJ2-5; D possibly corresponds to TRBD2 (5 bases). This TCR derives from a woman older than 75 with COVID-19, enrolled during active disease. The CDR3 reads CASKASGYQETQYF. The CDR3 coding sequence is TGTGCCAGCAAAGCCTCGGGGTACCAAGAGACCCAGTACTTC.